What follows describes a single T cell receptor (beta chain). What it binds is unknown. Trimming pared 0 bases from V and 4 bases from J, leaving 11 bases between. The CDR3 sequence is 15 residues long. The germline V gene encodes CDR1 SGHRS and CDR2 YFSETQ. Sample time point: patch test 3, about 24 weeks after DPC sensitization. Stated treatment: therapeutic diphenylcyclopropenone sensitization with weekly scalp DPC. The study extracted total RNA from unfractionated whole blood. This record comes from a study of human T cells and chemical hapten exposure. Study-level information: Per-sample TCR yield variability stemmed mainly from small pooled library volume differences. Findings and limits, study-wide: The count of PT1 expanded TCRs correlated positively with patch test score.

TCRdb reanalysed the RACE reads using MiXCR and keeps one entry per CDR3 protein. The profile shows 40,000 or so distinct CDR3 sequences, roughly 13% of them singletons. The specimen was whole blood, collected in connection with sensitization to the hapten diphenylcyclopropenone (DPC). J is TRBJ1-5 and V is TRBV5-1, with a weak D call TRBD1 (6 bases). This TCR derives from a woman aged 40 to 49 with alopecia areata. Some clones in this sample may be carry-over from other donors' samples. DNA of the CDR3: TGCGCCAGCAGCTTGGCCGGGACAATTAATCAGCCCCAGCATTTT. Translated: CASSLAGTINQPQHF.